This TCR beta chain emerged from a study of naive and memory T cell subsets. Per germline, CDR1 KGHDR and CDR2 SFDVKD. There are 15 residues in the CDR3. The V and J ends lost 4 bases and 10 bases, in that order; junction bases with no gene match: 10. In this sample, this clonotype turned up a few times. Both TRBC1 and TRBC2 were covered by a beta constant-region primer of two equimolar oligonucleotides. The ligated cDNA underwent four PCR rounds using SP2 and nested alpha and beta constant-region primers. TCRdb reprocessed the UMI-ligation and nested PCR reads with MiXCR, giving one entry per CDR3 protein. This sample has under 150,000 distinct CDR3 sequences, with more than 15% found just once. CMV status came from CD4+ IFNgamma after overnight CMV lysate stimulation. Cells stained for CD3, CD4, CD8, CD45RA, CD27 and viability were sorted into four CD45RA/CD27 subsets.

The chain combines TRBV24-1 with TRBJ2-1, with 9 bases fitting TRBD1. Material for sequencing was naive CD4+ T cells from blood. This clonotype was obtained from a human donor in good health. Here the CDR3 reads CATSDLLTGGREQFF. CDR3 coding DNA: TGTGCCACCAGTGACCTACTGACAGGGGGAAGGGAGCAGTTCTTC.